This T cell receptor (beta chain) was documented in a study of chemoradiotherapy in HPV16-positive cancers. Study-wide points: Non-HPV-specific T cells did not expand in tumors during treatment, whereas candidate HPV-specific clones and E7-related motifs did.

Samples were taken several times over chemoradiotherapy. CDR3 length: 15 residues. V lost 0 bases, J lost 0 bases, and 9 bases lay in between. The V gene's germline CDR1 is SGDLS and CDR2 YYNGEE. Sequenced by immunoSEQ multiplex PCR; TCRdb stores in-frame clones only, minus some. The sample includes approximately 2,000 clones, about 78% of them seen just once. Concerning this clone: The antigen remains unidentified.

The chain joins TRBV9 to TRBJ1-2, with TRBD1 as a possible D gene (5 bases). This sample comprised tumor tissue, obtained from a patient who underwent chemoradiotherapy. This TCR was recovered from a human donor with HPV-associated anogenital cancer. The CDR3 DNA reads as TGTGCCAGCAGCGTAGGGGACTCAACTAACTATGGCTACACCTTC. It translates to CASSVGDSTNYGYTF.